The 2 T cell receptor beta chains below all came from one sample that was sequenced in a study of CD8 T cells in ankylosing spondylitis. General observations from the study: For ankylosing spondylitis blood, a TCR beta motif of about eight highly homologous variants appeared characteristic.

TCRdb itself ran the 5' RACE reads through MiXCR, one entry per CDR3 protein. In the table there are 700,000 to 850,000 distinct CDR3 sequences, roughly 12% of which are singletons. No antigen has been assigned to these receptors. Material for sequencing was blood, either unsorted or a sorted T cell fraction (not recorded which). These receptors originate from a male donor with ankylosing spondylitis.

This clonotype was picked up a small number of times. The chain carries TRBV29-1 and TRBJ2-1; 10 nucleotides match TRBD2. This CDR3 comprises 17 residues. Germline CDR1 SQVTM, CDR2 ANQGSEA. The junction had 9 bases not matched to a gene; V was cut back by 0 bases and J by 4 bases. The chain's CDR3 is CSVEDPTSGNTYNEQFF. The CDR3 region has the DNA TGCAGCGTTGAAGATCCTACTAGCGGGAACACTTACAATGAGCAGTTCTTC.

This clonotype showed up just once. In nucleotides, the CDR3 is TGTGCCAGCAGTTACGGTATAGCGGGGGGGTTATACAATGAGCAGTTCTTC. Its protein product is CASSYGIAGGLYNEQFF. The V call is TRBV6-5, the J call TRBJ2-1; the match to TRBD2 covers 11 bases. This CDR3 has 17 residues. V dropped 2 bases and J dropped 4; count of bases not matched to a gene: 7. CDR1 is MNHEY and CDR2 is SVGAGI in the germline V gene.